The entry below gives a single TCR beta chain sequence along with its context. The sample is drawn from a study of monozygotic twins with inflammatory bowel disease. Template-switch reactions added UMIs with a 6-nucleotide sample barcode. No DNA is given; TCRdb re-called the 5' RACE reads and lists each CDR3 protein once. The table lists some 150,000 distinct CDR3 sequences. The CDR3 has 16 amino acids. Germline loops: CDR1 SGHVS, CDR2 FQNEAQ. The sample comprised blood. V gene TRBV7-8 combines with J gene TRBJ2-7; the TCRdb call, TRBD2, lacks DNA for checking. This receptor was taken from a human donor with ulcerative colitis or Crohn's disease, or a healthy co-twin of an affected twin (not recorded which). The CDR3 loop reads CASSPGLAETSYEQYF.